The 28 T cell receptor beta chains below come from one sample, sequenced in a study of blood T cell repertoires in COVID-19. Profiled with immunoSEQ multiplex PCR; TCRdb holds only in-frame clones, not every one. The table has roughly 150,000 clones, roughly 84% seen once. Sequencing input: peripheral blood. Every receptor here comes from a man older than 75 with COVID-19, enrolled during active disease.

The V and J genes are TRBV10-1 and TRBJ2-1; 9 bases fit TRBD2. Germline V lookup: CDR1 WNHNN, CDR2 SYGVQD (reference sequence). With V trimmed by 7 bases and J by 0 bases, 13 bases remained unmatched. The CDR3 sequence is 18 residues long. This chain's CDR3 is CASTERGLAAISYNEQFF. The CDR3 DNA reads TGCGCCAGCACCGAGCGGGGACTAGCCGCGATCTCCTACAATGAGCAGTTCTTC.

The V call is TRBV6-5, the J call TRBJ1-1, with D uncertain. This CDR3 contains 11 residues. Deletions cut 8 bases from V and 1 base from J, with 5 bases between. Germline values: CDR1 MNHEY, CDR2 SVGAGI. The CDR3 bases are TGTGCCAGCCGGGGGAACACTGAAGCTTTCTTT. Its translation: CASRGNTEAFF.

The CDR3 sequence: CASSHIDEQFF. CDR3 sequence (DNA): TGTGCCAGCAGCCATATTGATGAGCAGTTCTTC. The gene calls are TRBV3-1 (or the pseudogene TRBV3-2) and TRBJ2-1; D is undetermined. The CDR3 sequence is 11 residues long. V lost 3 bases to trimming and J lost 8 bases, with 5 bases between them. CDR1 and CDR2 from the germline V gene are LGHDT and YNNKEL (reference sequence).

This clone was observed once. The genes are TRBV6-4 and TRBJ2-7; a weak D match, TRBD1 (6 bases). The germline gives CDR1 MRHNA, CDR2 SNTAGT. V dropped 1 base and J dropped 6 bases, with 10 bases sitting between them. The CDR3 contains 13 residues. The chain's CDR3 is CASSDYEGGEQYF. The CDR3 coding sequence is TGTGCCAGCAGTGACTACGAAGGGGGCGAGCAGTACTTC.

The CDR3 here is CASSLVITGGRETQYF. In DNA form, the CDR3 reads TGCGCCAGCAGCTTGGTAATTACAGGGGGCAGGGAGACCCAGTACTTC. The chain combines TRBV5-1 with TRBJ2-5; TRBD1 matches at 9 bases. The CDR3 consists of 16 residues. Germline CDR1 is SGHRS and CDR2 is YFSETQ. J gave up 5 bases and V 0 bases, and 8 bases lay outside the gene matches.

The chain uses TRBV9 and TRBJ2-1, with D perhaps matching TRBD1 (5 bases). This CDR3 has 15 residues. The V and J ends lost 0 bases and 3 bases respectively, with 10 bases between them. Germline V gene sequence: CDR1 SGDLS, CDR2 YYNGEE. In DNA form, the CDR3 reads TGTGCCAGCAGCGTAGGAACAGGAATCTACAATGAGCAGTTCTTC. Translation gives CASSVGTGIYNEQFF.

Comment on this clone: The sample contains more than one DNA sequence encoding this CDR3. The V and J genes are TRBV19 and TRBJ1-4; the D is unclear. CDR1 is LNHDA and CDR2 is SQIVND in the germline V gene (reference sequence). The V end was cut by 5 bases, the J end by 0 bases, with 7 bases between. The CDR3 runs 14 residues. Here the CDR3 reads CASSRTATNEKLFF. CDR3 nucleotide sequence: TGTGCCAGTAGTCGGACTGCAACTAATGAAAAACTGTTTTTT.

The V gene is TRBV11-2, the J gene TRBJ1-1; the match to TRBD1 covers 7 bases. Per germline, CDR1 SGHAT and CDR2 FQNNGV. The CDR3 consists of 15 residues. Germline trimming cut 5 bases from V and 3 bases from J; bases unmatched to any gene: 9. The CDR3 here is CASSPDLDRDTEAFF. The CDR3 DNA is TGTGCCAGCAGCCCCGACTTAGACAGGGACACTGAAGCTTTCTTT.

In regard to this clone: Compared with germline, one end of the junction differs, possibly owing to a read error. The V call is TRBV6-6, the J call TRBJ1-1; D is ambiguous. Germline-derived CDR1 and CDR2 are MNHNY and SVGAGI (reference sequence). The CDR3 covers 12 residues. The CDR3: CASSYANSEAFF. CDR3 nucleotides: TGTGCCAGCAGTTACGCTAACAGTGAAGCTTTCTTT.

V gene TRBV5-1 combines with J gene TRBJ2-7; perhaps TRBD2 as D (5 bases). The length of the CDR3 is 12 residues. Germline CDR1 is SGHRS and CDR2 is YFSETQ. V was cut by 4 bases and J by 3 bases, with 8 bases left in between. The CDR3 spells CASSAGGYEQYF. As DNA, the CDR3 is TGCGCCAGCAGCGCCGGAGGCTACGAGCAGTACTTC.

The chain combines TRBV19 with TRBJ1-1; 7 bases are a match to TRBD1. The CDR3 length is 13 residues. V shed 6 bases and J 0 bases; nucleotides not matched to a gene: 1. Per germline, CDR1 LNHDA and CDR2 SQIVND (reference sequence). The CDR3 region has the DNA TGTGCCAGTAGCCAGGGGGTGAACACTGAAGCTTTCTTT. It encodes CASSQGVNTEAFF.

This clone was seen once. The chain joins TRBV11-2 to TRBJ2-1, with D possibly being TRBD1 (5 bases). Germline V gene data show CDR1 as SGHAT and CDR2 as FQNNGV. This CDR3 contains 13 residues. Trimming took off 5 bases at V and 7 bases at J, with 12 bases between the two ends. This chain's CDR3 is CASSPRTNNEQFF. The CDR3 region has the DNA TGTGCCAGCAGCCCCCGGACAAATAATGAGCAGTTCTTC.

V gene TRBV4-2 combines with J gene TRBJ1-2, with D possibly TRBD1 on 6 matching bases. This CDR3 region has 22 residues. Germline-derived CDR1 and CDR2 are LGHNA and YNFKEQ. The ends were cut back, 1 base at V and 5 bases at J, with 35 bases in the middle. In nucleotides, the CDR3 is TGTGCCAGCAGCCAAGGCAAGGGTATGATACGTATTTGGGACACCGCATTGTATGGCTACACCTTC. This codes for CASSQGKGMIRIWDTALYGYTF.

V is TRBV5-1 and J is TRBJ2-3, with 12 bases identical to TRBD2. The CDR3 totals 16 residues. The V segment lost 5 bases and the J segment 4 bases; nucleotides outside the gene matches: 8. Germline-derived CDR1 and CDR2 are SGHRS and YFSETQ. The CDR3 nucleotides read TGCGCCAGCAGGTACACTAGCGGGGGGCCTGCAGATACGCAGTATTTT. The encoded protein is CASRYTSGGPADTQYF.

The chain employs TRBV28 and TRBJ1-2; 9 bases line up with TRBD1. Germline values: CDR1 MDHEN, CDR2 SYDVKM. The V gene end was trimmed by 4 bases and the J gene end by 12 bases; junction bases not matched to a gene: 6. The CDR3 runs to 12 residues. The CDR3 nucleotides are TGTGCCAGCAGTTCTGGCCGGGACAGGGACACCTTC. Amino acids: CASSSGRDRDTF.

The rearrangement links TRBV7-2 to TRBJ2-1; 7 nucleotides match TRBD2. CDR1 is SGHTA, CDR2 FQGNSA, per germline. The ends lost 3 bases at V and 3 bases at J; junction bases unmatched: 2. There are 14 residues in the CDR3. The CDR3 spells CASSFLAVYNEQFF. CDR3 nucleotide sequence: TGTGCCAGCAGCTTTCTAGCGGTCTACAATGAGCAGTTCTTC.

This chain joins TRBV7-8 and TRBJ2-6, with 10 bases identical to TRBD1. Germline V CDR1 and CDR2: SGHVS, FQNEAQ. After removal of 1 base from V and 3 bases from J, the junction contained 12 bases not matched to a gene. The CDR3 runs 20 residues. The CDR3 DNA reads TGTGCCAGCAGCTTAGGCAAGGTTGACAGGGGGCTAGGTGGGGCCAACGTCCTGACTTTC. Encoded protein: CASSLGKVDRGLGGANVLTF.

V and J are TRBV18 and TRBJ2-7; 7 bases map to TRBD1. The CDR3 runs 12 residues. V shed 6 bases and J 5 bases; nucleotides not matched to a gene: 4. Germline CDR1 reads KGHSH; CDR2 reads LQKENI. Here the CDR3 reads CASSGQGDEQYF. CDR3 nucleotides: TGTGCCAGCTCGGGTCAGGGGGACGAGCAGTACTTC.

V usage is TRBV10-3 and J usage is TRBJ1-1; D might be TRBD1 (5 bases). The V gene lost 3 bases and the J gene lost 7 bases, with 15 bases spanning the gap. Germline lookup yields CDR1 ENHRY and CDR2 SYGVKD. This CDR3 region has 14 residues. The CDR3 loop is CAISDREGLGEAFF. CDR3 sequence (DNA): TGTGCCATCAGTGACAGGGAGGGGTTGGGTGAAGCTTTCTTT.

The chain is built from TRBV6-5 and TRBJ2-7; 8 bases line up with TRBD2. Per the germline V gene, CDR1 is MNHEY and CDR2 is SVGAGI. The CDR3 is 14 amino acids. V was pared by 7 bases and J by 2 bases, with 7 bases of the junction left unmatched. CDR3 coding DNA: TGTGCCAGCAAGCGGGGGCCCTCCCCCTACGAGCAGTACTTC. Translating it yields CASKRGPSPYEQYF.

The chain joins TRBV7-9 to TRBJ2-2; 7 bases are a match to TRBD2. Germline values: CDR1 SEHNR, CDR2 FQNEAQ (reference sequence). The CDR3 runs 15 residues. V lost 6 bases, J lost 6 bases, and 10 bases stayed unmatched. The CDR3 spells CASRLGTNSAGELFF. The CDR3 DNA reads as TGTGCCAGCAGACTCGGGACTAATAGCGCCGGGGAGCTGTTTTTT.

The chain has TRBV24-1 and TRBJ1-1; D not certain. Germline CDR1 and CDR2: KGHDR and SFDVKD. CDR3 length: 13 residues. The V end lost 4 bases, the J end lost 14 bases, and 19 bases lay between the germline ends. CDR3 residues: CATSEQPGVPLFF. In DNA form, the CDR3 reads TGTGCCACCAGTGAACAACCGGGAGTCCCTCTCTTCTTT.

The rearrangement uses TRBV11-2 and TRBJ2-2, with 15 bases lining up with TRBD2. The V gene's germline CDR1 is SGHAT and CDR2 FQNNGV. The V segment lost 3 bases and the J segment 6 bases; nucleotides outside the gene matches: 2. The CDR3 spans 16 residues. CDR3 region: CASSFGLAGGPGELFF. The DNA of the CDR3 is TGTGCCAGCAGCTTCGGACTAGCGGGGGGGCCCGGGGAGCTGTTTTTT.

The chain carries TRBV7-2 and TRBJ1-5; weak D call: TRBD1 (5 bases). CDR1 is SGHTA and CDR2 is FQGNSA in the germline V gene. CDR3 length: 15 amino acids. With 5 bases removed from V and 7 bases from J, the gap between germline ends came to 18 bases. The CDR3 coding sequence is TGTGCCAGCAGCCCCCCGGCAGGGAGCGGGCAGCCCCAGCATTTT. This translates into CASSPPAGSGQPQHF.

The rearrangement links TRBV7-2 to TRBJ1-4, with TRBD1 identical over 8 bases. Germline V gives CDR1 SGHTA, CDR2 FQGNSA. V lost 5 bases, J lost 8 bases, and 7 bases stayed unmatched. The CDR3 covers 14 residues. The CDR3 loop reads CASSPPDRAEKLFF. The DNA of the CDR3 is TGTGCCAGCAGCCCTCCGGACAGGGCCGAAAAACTGTTTTTT.

The chain employs TRBV5-6 and TRBJ1-6; 8 bases line up with TRBD1. This CDR3 region has 16 residues. V was pared by 1 base and J by 4 bases, with 4 bases of the junction left unmatched. CDR1 and CDR2 (germline): SGHDT, YYEEEE. DNA of the CDR3: TGTGCCAGCAGCTTGTTCGGGACAGGTTATAATTCACCCCTCCACTTT. Amino acids: CASSLFGTGYNSPLHF.

The chain employs TRBV6-2 or TRBV6-3 and TRBJ2-5, with a weak D call TRBD1 (5 bases). Germline CDR1 is MNHEY and CDR2 is SVGEGT. The germline V and J ends were trimmed by 5 bases and 5 bases, with 15 bases remaining between them. This CDR3 contains 14 residues. CDR3 coding DNA: TGTGCCAGCAGTCAGTCACAGGTTAGGGAGACCCAGTACTTC. The encoded protein is CASSQSQVRETQYF.

This rearrangement joins TRBV18 to TRBJ1-1; unclear D gene. Germline V gene sequence: CDR1 KGHSH, CDR2 LQKENI. CDR3 length: 14 residues. Between the trimmed V and J ends, which lost 6 bases and 3 bases, there was a span of 14 bases. The CDR3 sequence is CASSLTTRDTEAFF. CDR3 bases: TGTGCCAGCTCCCTAACCACACGGGACACTGAAGCTTTCTTT.